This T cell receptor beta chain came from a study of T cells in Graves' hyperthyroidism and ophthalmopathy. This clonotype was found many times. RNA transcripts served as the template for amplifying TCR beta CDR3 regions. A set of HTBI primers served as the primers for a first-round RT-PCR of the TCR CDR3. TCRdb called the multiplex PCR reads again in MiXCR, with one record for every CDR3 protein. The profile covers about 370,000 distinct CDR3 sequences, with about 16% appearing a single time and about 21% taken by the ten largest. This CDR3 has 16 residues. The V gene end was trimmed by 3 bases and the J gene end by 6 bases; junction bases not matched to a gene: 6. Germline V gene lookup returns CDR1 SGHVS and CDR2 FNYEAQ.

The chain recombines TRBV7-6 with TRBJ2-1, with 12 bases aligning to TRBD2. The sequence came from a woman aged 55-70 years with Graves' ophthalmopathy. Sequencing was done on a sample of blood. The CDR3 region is CASSFVVTSGSNEQFF. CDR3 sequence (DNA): TGTGCCAGCAGCTTCGTCGTGACTAGCGGGAGCAATGAGCAGTTCTTC.